The 13 T cell receptor beta chains presented below share a single source sample, sequenced in a study of blood T cell repertoires in COVID-19. Repertoires were generated with immunoSEQ multiplex PCR, while TCRdb's copy carries only in-frame clones and drops some. The table shows 90,000 to 120,000 clones, with about three quarters occurring only once. The sequenced sample consisted of peripheral blood. The source of these receptors is a man in his 70s with acute or convalescent COVID-19.

This chain connects TRBV14 to TRBJ1-1, with a weak D call TRBD1 (6 bases). This CDR3 has 12 amino acids. CDR1 is SGHDN, CDR2 FVKESK, per germline. V gave up 5 bases and J gave up 12 bases, with 16 bases separating them. The CDR3 here is CASSKNGQISFF. The CDR3 DNA sequence: TGTGCCAGCAGCAAAAATGGACAGATCTCTTTCTTT.

This clone showed up just a few times. V gene TRBV7-6 combines with J gene TRBJ2-7; no definite D call. CDR1 and CDR2 from the germline V gene are SGHVS and FNYEAQ. The V end lost 1 base, the J end lost 3 bases, and 7 bases lay between the germline ends. This CDR3 is built from 13 residues. The DNA for the CDR3 is TGTGCCAGCAGCTTAGAGCCGGTCTACGAGCAGTACTTC. This codes for CASSLEPVYEQYF.

This clone was detected only once. The rearrangement uses TRBV19 and TRBJ2-5; a weak D match, TRBD1 (5 bases). This CDR3 has 16 amino acids. Germline lookup yields CDR1 LNHDA and CDR2 SQIVND (reference sequence). Trimming shortened V by 3 bases and J by 2 bases, and 16 bases separated the two germline ends. This chain's CDR3 is CASSIGLRAGQETQYF. The CDR3 coding sequence is TGTGCCAGTAGTATCGGCCTCAGGGCCGGGCAAGAGACCCAGTACTTC.

The sample holds one count of this clone. An end of the junction does not agree with germline; a read error may underlie this. This chain uses TRBV10-2 with TRBJ2-1; no definite D call. The CDR3 is 14 amino acids. CDR1 is WSHSY and CDR2 is SAAADI in the germline V gene. CDR3 bases: TGCGCCAGCAGTGACCCAAGCTCCCACAATGAGCAGTTCTTC. Its protein is CASSDPSSHNEQFF.

This chain uses TRBV20-1 with TRBJ1-1; D call uncertain. This CDR3 region has 11 residues. V lost 6 bases, J lost 4 bases, and 9 bases lay in between. Germline CDR1 reads DFQATT; CDR2 reads SNEGSKA (reference sequence). CDR3 residues: CSAPRGTEAFF. DNA of the CDR3: TGCAGTGCCCCCCGGGGCACTGAAGCTTTCTTT.

The gene calls are TRBV6-5 and TRBJ1-1, with 11 bases aligning to TRBD1. This CDR3 is built from 16 residues. With 2 bases clipped from V and 1 base from J, the junction kept 3 bases outside the gene matches. Germline CDR1 MNHEY, CDR2 SVGAGI. This chain's CDR3 is CASSYVGQGANTEAFF. CDR3 bases: TGTGCCAGCAGTTACGTCGGACAGGGGGCGAACACTGAAGCTTTCTTT.

The chain is built from TRBV5-1 and TRBJ2-7; D might be TRBD1 (6 bases). Looked up from germline, CDR1 is SGHRS and CDR2 is YFSETQ. V lost 2 bases and J 4 bases, leaving 7 bases between the germline ends. This CDR3 is 12 amino acids long. This CDR3 is CASSLQGYEQYF. In nucleotides, the CDR3 is TGCGCCAGCAGCTTACAGGGTTACGAGCAGTACTTC.

The V gene is TRBV6-4, the J gene TRBJ1-6, with no clear D. Trimming left V 4 bases short and J 2 bases short, with 6 bases between. The CDR3 is 14 residues long. Germline V gene data show CDR1 as MRHNA and CDR2 as SNTAGT. CDR3 residues: CASSGGTYNSPLHF. The CDR3 DNA reads TGTGCCAGCAGTGGAGGGACCTATAATTCACCCCTCCACTTT.

This chain's CDR3 is CASSRAATNEKLFF. As DNA, the CDR3 is TGTGCCAGCAGCAGGGCTGCAACTAATGAAAAACTGTTTTTT. The chain recombines TRBV2 with TRBJ1-4; possibly TRBD1 for D (5 bases). This CDR3 comprises 14 residues. With 6 bases removed from V and 0 bases from J, the gap between germline ends came to 8 bases. CDR1 is SNHLY and CDR2 is FYNNEI in the germline V gene.

The genes are TRBV6-6 and TRBJ1-5; TRBD1 agrees at 7 bases. The CDR3 is 15 residues long. CDR1 MNHNY and CDR2 SVGAGI come from the germline V gene (reference sequence). J gave up 1 base and V 7 bases, and 7 bases lay outside the gene matches. CDR3: CASTGGTASNQPQHF. DNA for the CDR3: TGTGCCAGCACTGGAGGGACAGCCAGCAATCAGCCCCAGCATTTT.

The genes are TRBV19 and TRBJ1-1; TRBD1 matches 7 bases. Per germline, CDR1 LNHDA and CDR2 SQIVND (reference sequence). The CDR3 is 15 residues long. V was pared by 0 bases and J by 1 base, with 2 bases of the junction left unmatched. CDR3 region: CASSIDYRGNTEAFF. The CDR3 DNA reads as TGTGCCAGTAGTATAGATTACAGGGGGAACACTGAAGCTTTCTTT.

The J gene is TRBJ2-7, the V gene TRBV7-9; 11 nucleotides line up with TRBD2. V was pared by 6 bases and J by 6 bases, with 7 bases of the junction left unmatched. The CDR3 runs 14 residues. CDR1 and CDR2 (germline): SEHNR, FQNEAQ (reference sequence). CDR3 nucleotide sequence: TGTGCCAGCAGACCTAGCGGGGGGCCGGTCGAGCAGTACTTC. Residues: CASRPSGGPVEQYF.

The chain uses TRBV6-5 and TRBJ1-3, with D possibly being TRBD1 (5 bases). This CDR3 is 15 amino acids long. V was clipped by 6 bases and J by 2 bases, with 14 bases between them. The germline V gene encodes CDR1 MNHEY and CDR2 SVGAGI. The CDR3 region has the DNA TGTGCCAGCAGGGGGAGGGGAGGCACTGGAAACACCATATATTTT. Amino acids: CASRGRGGTGNTIYF.